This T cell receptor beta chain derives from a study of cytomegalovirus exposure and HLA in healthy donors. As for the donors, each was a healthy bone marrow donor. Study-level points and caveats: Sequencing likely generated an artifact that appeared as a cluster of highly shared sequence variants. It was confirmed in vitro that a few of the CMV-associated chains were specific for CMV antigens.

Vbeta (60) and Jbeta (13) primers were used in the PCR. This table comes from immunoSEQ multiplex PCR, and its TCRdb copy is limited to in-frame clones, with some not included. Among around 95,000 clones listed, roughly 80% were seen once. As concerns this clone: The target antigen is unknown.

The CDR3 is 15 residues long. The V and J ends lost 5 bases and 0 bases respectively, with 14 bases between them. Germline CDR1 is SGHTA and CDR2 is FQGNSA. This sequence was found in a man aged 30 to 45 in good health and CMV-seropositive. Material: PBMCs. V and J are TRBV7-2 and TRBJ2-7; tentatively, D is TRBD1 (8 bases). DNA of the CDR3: TGTGCCAGCAGCCCAGCGGGACAGGACTCCTACGAGCAGTACTTC. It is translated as CASSPAGQDSYEQYF.